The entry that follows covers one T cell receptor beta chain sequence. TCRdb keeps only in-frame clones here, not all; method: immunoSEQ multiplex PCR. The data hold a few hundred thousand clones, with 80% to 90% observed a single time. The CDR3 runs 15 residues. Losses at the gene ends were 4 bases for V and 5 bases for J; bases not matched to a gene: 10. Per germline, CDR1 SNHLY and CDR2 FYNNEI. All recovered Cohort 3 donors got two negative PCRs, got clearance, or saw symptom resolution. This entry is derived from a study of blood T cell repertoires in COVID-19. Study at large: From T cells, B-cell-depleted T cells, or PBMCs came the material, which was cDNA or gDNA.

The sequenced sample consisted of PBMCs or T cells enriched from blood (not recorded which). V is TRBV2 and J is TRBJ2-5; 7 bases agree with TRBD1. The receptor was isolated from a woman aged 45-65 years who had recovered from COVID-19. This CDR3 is CASSADRVVTETQYF. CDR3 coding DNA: TGTGCCAGCAGTGCAGACAGGGTGGTGACGGAGACCCAGTACTTC.